The TCR beta chain described here comes from a study of CD8 T cells in Susac syndrome. When the RNA was reverse transcribed, random hexamers were used with an input of 0.5 to 1 ug. Amplification of TCR beta CDR3 was carried out by immunoSEQ multiplex PCR, which covered 54 Vbeta and 13 Jbeta segments. MiXCR, run by TCRdb on the immunoSEQ multiplex PCR reads, gives a single entry per CDR3 protein. The sample records about 140,000 distinct CDR3 sequences, approximately 95% being singletons. With V trimmed by 3 bases and J by 4 bases, 2 bases remained unmatched. Germline V gene lookup returns CDR1 SGHTA and CDR2 FQGNSA. This CDR3 has 13 residues. This clonotype was observed a handful of times.

This TCR derives from a human donor with Susac syndrome. The chain couples TRBV7-2 to TRBJ1-1, with 7 bases aligning to TRBD1. Sequenced sample: CD4+ T cells from PBMCs. The CDR3 DNA reads TGTGCCAGCAGCTTTCAGGGGGGCACTGAAGCTTTCTTT. This codes for CASSFQGGTEAFF.